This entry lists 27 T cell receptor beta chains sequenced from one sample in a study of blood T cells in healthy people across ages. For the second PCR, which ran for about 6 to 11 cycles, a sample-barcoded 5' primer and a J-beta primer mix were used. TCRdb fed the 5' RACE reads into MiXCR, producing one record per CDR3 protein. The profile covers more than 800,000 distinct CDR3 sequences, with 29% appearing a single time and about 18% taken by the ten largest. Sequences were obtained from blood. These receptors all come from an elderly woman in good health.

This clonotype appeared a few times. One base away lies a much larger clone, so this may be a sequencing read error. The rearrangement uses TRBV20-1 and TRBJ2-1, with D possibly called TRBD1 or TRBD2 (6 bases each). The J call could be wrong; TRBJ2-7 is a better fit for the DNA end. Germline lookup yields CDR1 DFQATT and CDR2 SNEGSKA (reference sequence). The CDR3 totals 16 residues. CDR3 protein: CSATRARGGSYNEQYF. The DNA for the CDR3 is TGCAGTGCCACTAGGGCCAGGGGAGGCTCCTACAATGAGCAGTACTTC.

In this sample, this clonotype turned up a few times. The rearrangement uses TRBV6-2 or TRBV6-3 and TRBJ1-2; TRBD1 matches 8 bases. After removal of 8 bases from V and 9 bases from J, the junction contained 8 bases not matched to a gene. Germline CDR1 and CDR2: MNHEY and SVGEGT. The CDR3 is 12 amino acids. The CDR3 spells CASSGQVVSYTF. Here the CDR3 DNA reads TGTGCCAGCTCGGGACAGGTCGTCAGCTACACCTTC.

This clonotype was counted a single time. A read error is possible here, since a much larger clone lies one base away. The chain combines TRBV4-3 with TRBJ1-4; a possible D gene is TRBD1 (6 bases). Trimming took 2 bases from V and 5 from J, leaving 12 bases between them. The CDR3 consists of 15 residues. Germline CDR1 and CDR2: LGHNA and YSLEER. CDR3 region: CASSQKDRMNEKLFF. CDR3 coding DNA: TGCGCCAGCAGCCAAAAGGACAGAATGAATGAAAAACTGTTTTTT.

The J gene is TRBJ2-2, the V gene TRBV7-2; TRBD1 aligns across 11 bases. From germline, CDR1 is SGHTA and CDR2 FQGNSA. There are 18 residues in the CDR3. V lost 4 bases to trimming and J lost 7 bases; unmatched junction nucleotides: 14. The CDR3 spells CASSSSPRDRGFFGELFF. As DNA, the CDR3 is TGTGCCAGCAGCTCGTCACCTCGGGACAGGGGGTTTTTCGGGGAGCTGTTTTTT.

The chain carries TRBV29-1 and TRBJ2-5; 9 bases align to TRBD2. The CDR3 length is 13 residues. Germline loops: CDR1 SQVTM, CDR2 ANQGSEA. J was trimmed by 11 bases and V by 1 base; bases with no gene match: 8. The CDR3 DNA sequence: TGCAGCGTTGAAGGTCGCGGTACTAGCGGGCAGTACTTC. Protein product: CSVEGRGTSGQYF.

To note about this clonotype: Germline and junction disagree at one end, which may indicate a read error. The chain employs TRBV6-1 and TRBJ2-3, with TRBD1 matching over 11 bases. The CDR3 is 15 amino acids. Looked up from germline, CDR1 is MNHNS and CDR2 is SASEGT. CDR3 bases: TGTGTCAGCATCCCGGGACAGGGGGTGGCAGATACGCAGTATTTT. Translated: CVSIPGQGVADTQYF.

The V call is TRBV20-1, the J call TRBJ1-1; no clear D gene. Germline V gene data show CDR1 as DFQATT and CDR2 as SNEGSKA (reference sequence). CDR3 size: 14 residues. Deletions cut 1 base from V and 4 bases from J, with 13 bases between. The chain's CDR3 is CSARALSRFTEAFF. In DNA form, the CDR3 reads TGCAGTGCTAGAGCCCTCTCCCGATTCACTGAAGCTTTCTTT.

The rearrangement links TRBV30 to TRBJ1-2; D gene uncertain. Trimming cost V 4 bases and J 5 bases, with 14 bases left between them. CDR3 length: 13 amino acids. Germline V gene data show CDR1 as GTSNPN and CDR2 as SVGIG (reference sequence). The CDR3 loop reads CAWTSTMKYGYTF. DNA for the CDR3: TGTGCCTGGACGTCCACTATGAAGTATGGCTACACCTTC.

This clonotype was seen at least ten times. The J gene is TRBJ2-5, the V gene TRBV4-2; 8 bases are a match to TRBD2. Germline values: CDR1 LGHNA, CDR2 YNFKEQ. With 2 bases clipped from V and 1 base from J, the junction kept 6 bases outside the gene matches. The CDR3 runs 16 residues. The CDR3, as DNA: TGTGCCAGCAGCCAACGAGCGGGGGCCCGCCAAGAGACCCAGTACTTC. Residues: CASSQRAGARQETQYF.

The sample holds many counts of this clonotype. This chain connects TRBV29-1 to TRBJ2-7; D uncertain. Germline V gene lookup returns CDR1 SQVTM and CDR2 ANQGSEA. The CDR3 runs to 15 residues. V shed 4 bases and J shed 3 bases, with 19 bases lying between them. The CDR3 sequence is CSVVLLAAPGYEQYF. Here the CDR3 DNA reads TGCAGCGTTGTTCTTTTGGCAGCGCCTGGCTACGAGCAGTACTTC.

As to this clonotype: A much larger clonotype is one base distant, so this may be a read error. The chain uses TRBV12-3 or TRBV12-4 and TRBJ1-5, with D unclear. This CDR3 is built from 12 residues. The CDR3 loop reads CAGSPSGQPQHF. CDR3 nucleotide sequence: TGTGCCGGCAGCCCCTCTGGTCAGCCCCAGCATTTT.

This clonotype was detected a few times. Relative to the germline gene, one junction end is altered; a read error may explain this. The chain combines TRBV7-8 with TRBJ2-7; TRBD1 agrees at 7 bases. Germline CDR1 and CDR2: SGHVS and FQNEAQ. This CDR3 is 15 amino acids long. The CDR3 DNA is TGTGTCAGCAGCTTCAGGGACAGCCCTAACTACGAGCAGTACTTC. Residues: CVSSFRDSPNYEQYF.

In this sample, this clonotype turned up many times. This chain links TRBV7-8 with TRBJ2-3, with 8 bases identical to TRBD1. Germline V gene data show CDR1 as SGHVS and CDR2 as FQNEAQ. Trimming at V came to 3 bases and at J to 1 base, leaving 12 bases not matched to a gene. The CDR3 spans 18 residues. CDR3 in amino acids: CASSFPQTGEAGTDTQYF. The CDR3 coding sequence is TGTGCCAGCAGCTTCCCGCAGACAGGGGAGGCGGGCACAGATACGCAGTATTTT.

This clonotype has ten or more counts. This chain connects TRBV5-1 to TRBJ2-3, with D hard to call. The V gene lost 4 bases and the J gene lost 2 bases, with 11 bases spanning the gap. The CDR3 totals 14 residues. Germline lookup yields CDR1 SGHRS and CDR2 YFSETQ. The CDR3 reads CASSRTPFTDTQYF. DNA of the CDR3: TGCGCCAGCAGCCGAACACCTTTCACAGATACGCAGTATTTT.

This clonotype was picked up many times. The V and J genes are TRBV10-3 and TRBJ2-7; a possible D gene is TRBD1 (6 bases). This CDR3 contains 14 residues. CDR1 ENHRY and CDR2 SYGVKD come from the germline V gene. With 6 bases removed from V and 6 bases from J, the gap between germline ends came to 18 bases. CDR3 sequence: CAISAGRQDVEQYF. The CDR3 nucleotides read TGTGCCATCAGCGCTGGACGACAGGACGTCGAGCAGTACTTC.

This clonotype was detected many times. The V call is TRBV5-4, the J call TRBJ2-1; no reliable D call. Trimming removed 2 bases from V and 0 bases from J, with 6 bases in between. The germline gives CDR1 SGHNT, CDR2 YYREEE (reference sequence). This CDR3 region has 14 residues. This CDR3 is CASSFPGSYNEQFF. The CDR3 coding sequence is TGTGCCAGCAGCTTTCCGGGCTCCTACAATGAGCAGTTCTTC.

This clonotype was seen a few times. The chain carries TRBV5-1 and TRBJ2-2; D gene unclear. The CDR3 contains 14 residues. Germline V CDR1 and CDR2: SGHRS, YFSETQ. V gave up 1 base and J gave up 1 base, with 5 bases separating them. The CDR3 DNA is TGCGCCAGCAGCTTGCTGGGGAACACCGGGGAGCTGTTTTTT. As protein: CASSLLGNTGELFF.

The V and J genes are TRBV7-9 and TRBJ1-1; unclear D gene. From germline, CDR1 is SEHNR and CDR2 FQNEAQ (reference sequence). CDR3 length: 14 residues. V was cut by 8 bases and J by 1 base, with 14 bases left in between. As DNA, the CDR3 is TGTGCCAGCCGACCTCTTCAGCAGAACACTGAAGCTTTCTTT. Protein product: CASRPLQQNTEAFF.

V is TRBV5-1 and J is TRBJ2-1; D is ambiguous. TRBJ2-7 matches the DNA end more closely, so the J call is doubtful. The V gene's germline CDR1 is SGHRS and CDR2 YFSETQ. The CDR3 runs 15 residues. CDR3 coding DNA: TGCGCCAGCAGCTTGGCCGGAGACTCCTACAATGAGCAGTACTTC. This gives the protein CASSLAGDSYNEQYF.

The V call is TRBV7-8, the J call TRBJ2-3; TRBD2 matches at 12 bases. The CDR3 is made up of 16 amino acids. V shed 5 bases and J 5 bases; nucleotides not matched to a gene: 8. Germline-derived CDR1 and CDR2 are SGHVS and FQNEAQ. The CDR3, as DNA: TGTGCCAGCAGCCCCCTAGCGGGGGGGTGGGGAGATACGCAGTATTTT. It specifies CASSPLAGGWGDTQYF.

The CDR3 reads CAWSVRGGYYNEQFF. The CDR3 coding sequence is TGTGCCTGGAGTGTACGCGGGGGCTACTACAATGAGCAGTTCTTC. The chain recombines TRBV30 with TRBJ2-1; the D gene is possibly TRBD2 (7 bases). This CDR3 has 15 amino acids. With 0 bases removed from V and 3 bases from J, the gap between germline ends came to 12 bases. CDR1 GTSNPN and CDR2 SVGIG come from the germline V gene (reference sequence). Using reference TRBV30 and TRBJ2-1 for the parts outside the CDR3, the full variable domain is SQTIHQWPATLVQPVGSPLSLECTVEGTSNPNLYWYRQAAGRGLQLLFYSVGIGQISSEVPQNLSASRPQDRQFILSSKKLLLSDSGFYLCAWSVRGGYYNEQFFGPGTRLTVL.

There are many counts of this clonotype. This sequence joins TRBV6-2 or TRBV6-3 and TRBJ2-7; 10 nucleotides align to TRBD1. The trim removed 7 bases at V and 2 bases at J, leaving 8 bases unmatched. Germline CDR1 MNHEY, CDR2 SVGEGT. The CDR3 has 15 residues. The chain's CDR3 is CASNTGGTGAYEQYF. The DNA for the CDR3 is TGTGCCAGCAACACGGGAGGGACAGGGGCCTACGAGCAGTACTTC.

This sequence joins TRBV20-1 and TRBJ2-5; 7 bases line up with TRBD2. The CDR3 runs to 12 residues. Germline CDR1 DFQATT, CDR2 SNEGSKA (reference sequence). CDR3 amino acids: CSGGTVRETQYF. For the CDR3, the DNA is TGCAGCGGGGGGACTGTCCGGGAGACCCAGTACTTC.

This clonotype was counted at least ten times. CDR3 nucleotide sequence: TGTGCCAGCAGTTACTCGGCGGGTCTTACTAACTATGGCTACACCTTC. Translating it yields CASSYSAGLTNYGYTF. V gene TRBV6-5 combines with J gene TRBJ1-2; D remains ambiguous. This CDR3 is 16 amino acids long. Germline V CDR1 and CDR2: MNHEY, SVGAGI. The ends were cut back, 0 bases at V and 0 bases at J, with 11 bases in the middle.

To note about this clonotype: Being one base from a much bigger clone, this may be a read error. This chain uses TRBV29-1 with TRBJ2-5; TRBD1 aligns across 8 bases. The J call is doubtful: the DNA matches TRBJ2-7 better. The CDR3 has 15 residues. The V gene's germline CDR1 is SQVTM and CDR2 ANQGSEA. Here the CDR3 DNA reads TGCAGCGTTGAAAGTCGGACAGGGTGCCCCTACGAGCAGTACTTC. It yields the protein CSVESRTGCPYEQYF.

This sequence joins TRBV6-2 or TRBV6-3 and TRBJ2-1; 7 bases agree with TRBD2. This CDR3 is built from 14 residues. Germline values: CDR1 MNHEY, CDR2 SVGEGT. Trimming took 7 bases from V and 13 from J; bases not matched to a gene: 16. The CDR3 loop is CASKMGLTKETQFF. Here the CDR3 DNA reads TGTGCCAGCAAAATGGGACTAACGAAAGAGACCCAGTTCTTC.

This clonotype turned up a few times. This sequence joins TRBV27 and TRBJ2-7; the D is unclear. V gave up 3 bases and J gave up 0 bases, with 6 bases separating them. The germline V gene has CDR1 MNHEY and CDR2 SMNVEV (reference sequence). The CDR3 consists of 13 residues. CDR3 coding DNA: TGTGCCAGCAGTTTGAAGGGCTCCTACGAGCAGTACTTC. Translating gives CASSLKGSYEQYF.